Included here is one T cell receptor (beta chain) sequence, with context. Its specificity is unknown. The data derive from a study of cytomegalovirus exposure and HLA in healthy donors. On the study more broadly: Most genotyped donors, about four fifths of about 400, had Caucasian-associated genetic ancestry.

V was clipped by 4 bases and J by 6 bases; unmatched bases: 4. From germline, CDR1 is MNHNY and CDR2 SVGAGI (reference sequence). This CDR3 comprises 14 residues. Study-level findings and limits: For most TCR beta V segments, an earlier analysis put the productive rate at about 90% or about 30% of the time. CMV serostatus was the only immune exposure information that was available. A cluster of highly shared sequence variants was likely a sequencing artifact.

60 Vbeta and 13 Jbeta primers were used in PCR. TCRdb's table, derived via immunoSEQ multiplex PCR, lists solely in-frame clones and lacks some. Seen in this sample are 100,000 to 150,000 clones; the ten most common clones hold about 1.6%. This TCR came from a woman aged 40 to 50 in good health and CMV-seronegative. The chain employs TRBV6-6 and TRBJ1-5; 9 nucleotides align to TRBD1. Sequenced material: PBMCs. The CDR3 loop is CASSWTGVAQPQHF. The CDR3 DNA sequence: TGTGCCAGCAGTTGGACAGGGGTTGCTCAGCCCCAGCATTTT.